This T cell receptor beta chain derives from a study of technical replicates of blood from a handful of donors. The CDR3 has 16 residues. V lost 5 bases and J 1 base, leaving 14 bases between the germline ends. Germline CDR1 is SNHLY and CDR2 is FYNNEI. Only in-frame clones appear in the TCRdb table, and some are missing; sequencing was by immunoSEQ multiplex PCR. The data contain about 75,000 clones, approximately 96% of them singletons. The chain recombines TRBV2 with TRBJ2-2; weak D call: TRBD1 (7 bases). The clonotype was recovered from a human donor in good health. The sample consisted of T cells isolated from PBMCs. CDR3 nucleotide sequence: TGTGCCAGCAGTTTGACAGGGACTCGGAACACCGGGGAGCTGTTTTTT. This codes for CASSLTGTRNTGELFF.